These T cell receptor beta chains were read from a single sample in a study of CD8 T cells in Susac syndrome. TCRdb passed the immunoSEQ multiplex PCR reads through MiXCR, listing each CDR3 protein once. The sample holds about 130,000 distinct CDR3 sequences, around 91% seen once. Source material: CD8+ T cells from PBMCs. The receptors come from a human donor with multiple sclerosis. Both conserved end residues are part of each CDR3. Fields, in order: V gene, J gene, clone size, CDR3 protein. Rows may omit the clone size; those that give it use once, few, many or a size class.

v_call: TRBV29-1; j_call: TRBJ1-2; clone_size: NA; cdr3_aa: CSGGSESYGYTF
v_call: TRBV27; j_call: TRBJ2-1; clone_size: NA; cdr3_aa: CASSALPGQGANEQFF
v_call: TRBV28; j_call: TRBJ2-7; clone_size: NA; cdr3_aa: CASSLMSRGNSYEQYF
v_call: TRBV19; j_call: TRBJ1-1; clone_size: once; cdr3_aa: CASRTGKETEAFF
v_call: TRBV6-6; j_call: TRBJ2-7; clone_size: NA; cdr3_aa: CASSYWGEPAEQYF
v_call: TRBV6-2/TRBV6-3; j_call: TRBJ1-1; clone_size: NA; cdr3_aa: CASSSTGGLGTEAFF
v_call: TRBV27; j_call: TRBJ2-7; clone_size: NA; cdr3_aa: CASSSFRRNSYEQYF
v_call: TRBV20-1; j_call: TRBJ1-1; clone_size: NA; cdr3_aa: CSAFTGDTEAFF
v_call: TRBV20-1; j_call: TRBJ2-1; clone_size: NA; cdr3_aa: CSAMMGIGTYNEQFF
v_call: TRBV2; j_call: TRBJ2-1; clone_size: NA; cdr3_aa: CANRLRYNEQFF
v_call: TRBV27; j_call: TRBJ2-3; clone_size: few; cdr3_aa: CASSGLADTQYF
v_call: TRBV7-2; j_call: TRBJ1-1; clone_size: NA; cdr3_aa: CASSLGLGTEAFF
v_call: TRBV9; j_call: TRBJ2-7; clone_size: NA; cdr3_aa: CASSVWIGNFDEQYF
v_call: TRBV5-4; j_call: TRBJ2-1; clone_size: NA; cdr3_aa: CASSLGLLPNEQFF
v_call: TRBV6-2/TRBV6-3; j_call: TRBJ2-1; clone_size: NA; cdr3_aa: CASSLAGGEYNEQFF
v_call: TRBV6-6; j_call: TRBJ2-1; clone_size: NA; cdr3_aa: CASSYSGLWNEQFF
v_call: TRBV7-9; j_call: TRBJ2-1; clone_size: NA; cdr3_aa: CASSLAPRNEQFF
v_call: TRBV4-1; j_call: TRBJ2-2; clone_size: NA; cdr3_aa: CASSHAAGGMNTGELFF
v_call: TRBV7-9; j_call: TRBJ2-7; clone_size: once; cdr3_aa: CASSHRDRDPYEQYF
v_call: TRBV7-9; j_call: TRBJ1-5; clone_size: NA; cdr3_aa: CASSQAGPGQPQHF
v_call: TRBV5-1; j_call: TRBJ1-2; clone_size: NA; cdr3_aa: CASSLGGEGYTF
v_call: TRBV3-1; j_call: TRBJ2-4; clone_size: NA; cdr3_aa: CASSQDRASRNIQYF
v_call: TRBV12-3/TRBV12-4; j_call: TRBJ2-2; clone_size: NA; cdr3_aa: CASSSRQRNTGELFF
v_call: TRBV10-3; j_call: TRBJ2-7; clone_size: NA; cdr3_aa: CAISDFPSGSYEQYF
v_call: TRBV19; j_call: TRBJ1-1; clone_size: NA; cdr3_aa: CASSQGEAFF
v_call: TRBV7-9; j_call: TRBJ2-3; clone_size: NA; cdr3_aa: CASSLRDREDTQYF
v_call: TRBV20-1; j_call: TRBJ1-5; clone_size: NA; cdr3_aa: CSAREGTVPNQPQHF
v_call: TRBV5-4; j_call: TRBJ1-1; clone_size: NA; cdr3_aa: CASSLDENTEAFF
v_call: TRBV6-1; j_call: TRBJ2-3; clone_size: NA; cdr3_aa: CASYLGWEGENDSTDTQYF
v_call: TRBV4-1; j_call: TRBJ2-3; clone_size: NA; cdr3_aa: CASSQFGGSTDTQYF
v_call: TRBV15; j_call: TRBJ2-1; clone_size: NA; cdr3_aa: CATSRGVYERDSYNEQFF
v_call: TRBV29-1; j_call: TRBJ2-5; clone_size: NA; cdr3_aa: CSVEDIRLADETQYF
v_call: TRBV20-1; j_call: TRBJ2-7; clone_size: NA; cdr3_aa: CSARDSRSYSSYEQYF
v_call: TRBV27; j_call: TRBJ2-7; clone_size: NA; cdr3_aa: CASSLQGDEQYF
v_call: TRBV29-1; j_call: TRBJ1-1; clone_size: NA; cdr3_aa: CSDWTVDYTEAFF
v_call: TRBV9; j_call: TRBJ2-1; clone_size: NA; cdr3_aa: CASSAWGASHNEQFF
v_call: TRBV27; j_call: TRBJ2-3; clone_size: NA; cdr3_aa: CASTLIDGGDTQYF
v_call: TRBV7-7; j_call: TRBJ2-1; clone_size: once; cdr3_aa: CASSPNPGNEQFF
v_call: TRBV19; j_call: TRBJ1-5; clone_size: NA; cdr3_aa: CASSIIPVGEADQPQHF
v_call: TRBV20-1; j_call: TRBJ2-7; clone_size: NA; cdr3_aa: CSARDLLAFDEQYF
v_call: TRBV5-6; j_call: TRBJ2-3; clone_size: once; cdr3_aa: CASSLLVGLAGGTDTQYF
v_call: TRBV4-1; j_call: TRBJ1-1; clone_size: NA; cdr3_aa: CASSQDGGMNTEAFF
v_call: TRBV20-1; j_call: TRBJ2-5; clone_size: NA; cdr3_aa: CSAQDREGEETQYF
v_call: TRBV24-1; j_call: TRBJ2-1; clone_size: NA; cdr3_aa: CATSAGGTGYYEQFF
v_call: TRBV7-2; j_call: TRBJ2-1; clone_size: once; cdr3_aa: CASSLGQGWDEQFF
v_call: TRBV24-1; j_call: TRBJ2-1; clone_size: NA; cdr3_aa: CATSDSADNEQFF
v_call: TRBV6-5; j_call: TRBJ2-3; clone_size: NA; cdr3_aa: CASSSDLGGWGSTDTQYF
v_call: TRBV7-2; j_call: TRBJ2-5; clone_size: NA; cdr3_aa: CASSRGASGSDYQETQYF
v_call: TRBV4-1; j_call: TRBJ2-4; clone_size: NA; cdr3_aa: CASSQDASNWDIQYF
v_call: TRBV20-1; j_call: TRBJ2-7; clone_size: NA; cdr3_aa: CSAPSTYEQYF
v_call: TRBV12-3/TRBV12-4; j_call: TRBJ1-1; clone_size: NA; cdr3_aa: CASSSQNFPEAFF
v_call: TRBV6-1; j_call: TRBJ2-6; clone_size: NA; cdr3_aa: CASSKPSSGANVLTF
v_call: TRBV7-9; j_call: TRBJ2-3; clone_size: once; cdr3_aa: CASSRPRDTQYF
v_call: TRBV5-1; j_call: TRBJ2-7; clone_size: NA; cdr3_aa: CASSLRGQGTYEQYF
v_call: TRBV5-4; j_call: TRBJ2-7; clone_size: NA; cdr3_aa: CASSSLTSGRSSYEQYF
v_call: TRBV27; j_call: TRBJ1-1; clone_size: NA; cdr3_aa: CASSFAGVGTEAFF
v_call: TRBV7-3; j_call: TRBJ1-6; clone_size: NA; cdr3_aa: CASIPTHREDNSPLHF
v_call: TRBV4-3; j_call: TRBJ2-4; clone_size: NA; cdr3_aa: CASSRDSEDIQYF
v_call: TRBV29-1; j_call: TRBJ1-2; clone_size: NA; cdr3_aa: CSVEPQGPGYTF